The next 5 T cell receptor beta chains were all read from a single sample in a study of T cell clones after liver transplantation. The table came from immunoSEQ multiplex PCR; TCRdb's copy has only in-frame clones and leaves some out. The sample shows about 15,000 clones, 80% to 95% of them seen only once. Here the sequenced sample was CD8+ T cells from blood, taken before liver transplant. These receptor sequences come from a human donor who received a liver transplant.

The DNA of the CDR3 is TGTGCCAGCAGTCCCGGGACTTACGAGCAGTTCTTC. Translated, it gives CASSPGTYEQFF. V gene TRBV27 combines with J gene TRBJ2-1, with D perhaps TRBD2 (6 bases). Trimming removed 5 bases from V and 10 bases from J, with 12 bases in between. Germline V gene lookup returns CDR1 MNHEY and CDR2 SMNVEV (reference sequence). The CDR3 is 12 residues long.

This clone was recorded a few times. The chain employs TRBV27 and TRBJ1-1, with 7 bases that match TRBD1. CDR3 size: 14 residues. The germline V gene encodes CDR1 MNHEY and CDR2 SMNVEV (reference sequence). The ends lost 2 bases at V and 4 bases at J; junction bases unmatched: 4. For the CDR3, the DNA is TGTGCCAGCAGTTTAGCCCCAGGGGGCACTGAAGCTTTCTTT. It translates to CASSLAPGGTEAFF.

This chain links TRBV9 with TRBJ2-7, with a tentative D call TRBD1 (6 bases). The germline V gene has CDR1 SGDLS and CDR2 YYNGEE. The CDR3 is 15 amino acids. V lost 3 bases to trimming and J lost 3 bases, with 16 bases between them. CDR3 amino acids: CASSEGGGASYEQYF. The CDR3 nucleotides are TGTGCCAGCAGCGAGGGTGGGGGCGCCAGCTACGAGCAGTACTTC.

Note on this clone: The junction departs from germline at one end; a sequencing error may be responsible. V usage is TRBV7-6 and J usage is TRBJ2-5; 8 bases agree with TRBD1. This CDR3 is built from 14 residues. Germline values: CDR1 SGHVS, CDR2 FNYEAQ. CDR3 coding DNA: TGTGTCAGCAGCGCAGGACAGGGTTGGGAGACCCAGTACTTC. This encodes CVSSAGQGWETQYF.

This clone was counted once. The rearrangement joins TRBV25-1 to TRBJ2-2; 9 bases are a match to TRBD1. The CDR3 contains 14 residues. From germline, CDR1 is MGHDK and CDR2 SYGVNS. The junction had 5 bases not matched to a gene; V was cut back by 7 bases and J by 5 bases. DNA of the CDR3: TGTGCCAGCACCTGGACAGGGGAGACCGGGGAGCTGTTTTTT. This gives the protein CASTWTGETGELFF.